This TCR beta chain originates from a study of T cells after yellow fever vaccination. Turning to the study itself: Four memory subsets, EM, EMRA, CM and Tscm, were sorted by CD3, CD45RA, CCR7, CD95.

The CDR3 has 13 residues. V lost 3 bases to trimming and J lost 6 bases, with 8 bases between them. Germline loops: CDR1 MGHDK, CDR2 SYGVNS. Template-switching 5'RACE yielded the TCR cDNA; a universal primer site and UMIs were added in the process. MiXCR, run by TCRdb on the 5' RACE reads, gives a single entry per CDR3 protein. In the table there are approximately 12,000 distinct CDR3 sequences, about 5.8% of which are singletons. Whole-study findings and limits: Most clones from primary vaccination resurfaced after the booster (nearly 97% CD4, 88% CD8). The secondary response was weaker but peaked faster, day 5 versus 15.

This clonotype was found many times. The V call is TRBV25-1, the J call TRBJ1-4, with no clear D. This clonotype originated in a young man who received the YFV17D yellow fever vaccine. Specimen: PBMCs, either bulk or a sorted T-cell subset (CD4+, CD8+, memory, or dextramer-sorted; not recorded which), collected on the day of the yellow fever booster vaccination. CDR3 amino acids: CASSEPGYEKLFF. CDR3 DNA: TGTGCCAGCAGTGAGCCCGGTTATGAAAAACTGTTTTTT.